These T cell receptor beta chains were read from a single sample in a study of graft-versus-host responses after intestinal transplantation. Repertoires were generated with immunoSEQ multiplex PCR, while TCRdb's copy carries only in-frame clones and drops some. Among about 54,000 clones listed, about 89% were seen once. Specimen: PBMCs, collected around 95 weeks after intestinal transplant. Receptors were obtained from a human patient who received an intestinal transplant, so some T cells may come from the graft donor. Each CDR3 is given with its conserved first and last residue. The D gene is left open where the match is weak. Size values are once, few and many counts, or a class for expanded clones, and some rows have none.

j_call | clone_size | v_call | d_call | cdr3_aa | cdr3_nt
TRBJ2-7 | once | TRBV5-1 | TRBD1 | CASSSGFGDRVHEQYF | TGCGCCAGCAGCTCGGGATTCGGGGACAGGGTTCACGAGCAGTACTTC
TRBJ1-1 | - | TRBV5-4 | - | CASSLGVGVNTEAFF | TGTGCCAGCAGCTTGGGCGTTGGGGTGAACACTGAAGCTTTCTTT
TRBJ2-5 | - | TRBV10-3 | TRBD2 | CAIGSGGNQETQYF | TGTGCCATCGGTAGCGGGGGGAACCAAGAGACCCAGTACTTC
TRBJ2-3 | - | TRBV14 | - | CASSQGASTDTQYF | TGTGCCAGCAGCCAAGGGGCTAGCACAGATACGCAGTATTTT
TRBJ2-3 | - | TRBV10-3 | TRBD2 | CAIRENSGGGGGDTQYF | TGTGCCATCAGAGAGAATAGCGGGGGGGGAGGCGGCGATACGCAGTATTTT
TRBJ1-2 | - | TRBV27 | TRBD1 | CASSKGTGSGYTF | TGTGCCAGCAGTAAAGGGACAGGGTCGGGCTACACCTTC
TRBJ2-1 | - | TRBV14 | TRBD2 | CASSQVAGTYNEQFF | TGTGCCAGCAGCCAAGTAGCGGGAACCTACAATGAGCAGTTCTTC
TRBJ2-3 | - | TRBV19 | - | CASSVGPGVLPQYF | TGTGCCAGTAGTGTCGGTCCCGGGGTTCTACCGCAGTATTTT
TRBJ2-1 | - | TRBV6-8 | - | CASNLSQGGLPYNEQFF | TGTGCCAGCAATCTATCTCAGGGGGGCCTACCCTACAATGAGCAGTTCTTC
TRBJ1-6 | - | TRBV5-1 | - | CASSLSGGWDNSPLHF | TGCGCCAGCAGCCTAAGTGGAGGGTGGGATAATTCACCCCTCCACTTT
TRBJ2-5 | - | TRBV4-1 | TRBD2 | CASSRAGTNQETQYF | TGCGCCAGCAGCCGCGCCGGGACTAACCAAGAGACCCAGTACTTC
TRBJ2-6 | - | TRBV9 | - | CASSLPGANVLTF | TGTGCCAGCAGCCTTCCCGGGGCCAACGTCCTGACTTTC
TRBJ1-1 | - | TRBV11-3 | - | CASSSDKNTEAFF | TGTGCCAGCAGCTCGGACAAGAACACTGAAGCTTTCTTT
TRBJ1-4 | - | TRBV11-2 | - | CASSSKTAIGVATNEKLFF | TGTGCCAGCAGCTCTAAGACAGCGATCGGTGTGGCAACTAATGAAAAACTGTTTTTT
TRBJ2-3 | - | TRBV9 | - | CASSDLTDTQYF | TGTGCCAGCAGCGACTTGACAGATACGCAGTATTTT
TRBJ2-7 | - | TRBV10-3 | TRBD1 | CATLQTGTGSYEQYF | TGTGCCACTTTGCAGACCGGGACAGGTTCCTACGAGCAGTACTTC
TRBJ1-2 | - | TRBV7-9 | - | CASSFEPSGYGYTF | TGTGCCAGCAGCTTCGAACCATCTGGCTATGGCTACACCTTC